The rows below give T cell receptor beta chains drawn from one sample of a study of shared clonotypes between healthy human individuals. Clones were read by immunoSEQ multiplex PCR, and TCRdb kept only the in-frame ones, dropping some. The sample holds over 2,000,000 clones, about 93% seen once. The specimen was naive CD8+ T cells from PBMCs. The source is a man aged 18 to 29 in good health. Some clones in this sample may be carry-over from other donors' samples. The CDR3 runs from the conserved cysteine through the conserved F or W. The D gene is left open where the match is weak. Some rows have no size entry. The others give once, few or many, or a class for an expanded clone.

TRBV19	TRBD1	TRBJ1-1	15	NA	TGTGCCAGTACTCCGGGACAGGGGATGAACACTGAAGCTTTCTTT	CASTPGQGMNTEAFF
TRBV29-1	TRBD2	TRBJ2-7	11	NA	TGCAGCGTGGGGGGGGATTACGAGCAGTACTTC	CSVGGDYEQYF
TRBV27	NA	TRBJ1-1	14	NA	TGTGCCAGCACTAGGCCGGGGGCTAACACTGAAGCTTTCTTT	CASTRPGANTEAFF
TRBV7-8	NA	TRBJ2-7	16	NA	TGTGCCAGCATCCGAACTGGCGGCTTGAGCTCCTACGAGCAGTACTTC	CASIRTGGLSSYEQYF
TRBV7-9	NA	TRBJ1-3	15	once	TGTGCCAGCAGCTTACCTGACTCCTCTGGAAACACCATATATTTT	CASSLPDSSGNTIYF
TRBV2	NA	TRBJ2-7	13	NA	TGTGCCAGCAGCGGCTACGGCTCCTACGAGCAGTACTTC	CASSGYGSYEQYF
TRBV30	NA	TRBJ1-1	13	NA	TGTGCCTGGAGTCCGACAGGGAACACTGAAGCTTTCTTT	CAWSPTGNTEAFF
TRBV30	NA	TRBJ1-1	15	NA	TGTGCCTGGAGCGGGACCGAAATTGGGGGCACTGAAGCTTTCTTT	CAWSGTEIGGTEAFF
TRBV7-8	NA	TRBJ1-2	12	NA	TGTGCCAGCAGCGCGGACGGTAATGGCTACACCTTC	CASSADGNGYTF
TRBV19	TRBD2	TRBJ2-1	16	few	TGTGCCAGTAGAAGGACTAGCGGGAGGGCCTTAGATGAGCAGTTCTTC	CASRRTSGRALDEQFF
TRBV5-6	NA	TRBJ1-5	15	NA	TGTGCCAGCAGCTTGGCGGGGGGCCCGAATCAGCCCCAGCATTTT	CASSLAGGPNQPQHF
TRBV7-9	TRBD1	TRBJ1-2	15	NA	TGTGCCAGCAGCACCAAGACAGGGGGCATTTGGGGCTACACCTTC	CASSTKTGGIWGYTF
TRBV7-3	NA	TRBJ2-4	13	NA	TGTGCCAGCAGCCCGGGGAGGCGAGACATTCAGTACTTC	CASSPGRRDIQYF
TRBV9	NA	TRBJ2-1	15	NA	TGTGCCAGCAGCGTAAACTCAGTCGGGGCACAGGGGCAGTTCTTC	CASSVNSVGAQGQFF
TRBV6-6	NA	TRBJ2-7	16	NA	TGTGCCAGCAGTTACTCGATTTCGACTCCCACCTACGAGCAGTACTTC	CASSYSISTPTYEQYF
TRBV28	TRBD1	TRBJ2-7	14	NA	TGTGCCAGCAGTCCGGGACAGGGGGCTGTCGAGCAGTACTTC	CASSPGQGAVEQYF
TRBV27	NA	TRBJ2-7	14	NA	TGTGCCAGCAGTTTATCCCCCCGATCCTACGAGCAGTACTTC	CASSLSPRSYEQYF
TRBV7-9	TRBD1	TRBJ2-2	15	few	TGTGCCAGCAGGGATACAGGGGCGAACACCGGGGAGCTGTTTTTT	CASRDTGANTGELFF
TRBV27	NA	TRBJ2-7	15	NA	TGTGCCAGCAGTACCAGGGGGGGAGGGGTCTACGAGCAGTACTTC	CASSTRGGGVYEQYF
TRBV27	NA	TRBJ2-7	14	NA	TGTGCCAGCAGTTTATACAGGGCGAGCTACGAGCAGTACTTC	CASSLYRASYEQYF
TRBV6-4	TRBD2	TRBJ2-7	12	NA	TGTGCCCCTGGGACTAGCGGGGACGAGCAGTACTTC	CAPGTSGDEQYF
TRBV6-5	TRBD2	TRBJ2-7	15	NA	TGTGCCAGCAGTCCGGGAGGCTGGGTTCTGGCCGAGCAGTACTTC	CASSPGGWVLAEQYF
TRBV5-6	NA	TRBJ2-7	13	NA	TGTGCCAGCAGCCAAACCTACTCCTACGAGCAGTACTTC	CASSQTYSYEQYF
TRBV4-3	TRBD2	TRBJ2-1	13	once	TGCGCCAGCAGCCAAGATCCTGCGGGAGGGCAGTTCTTC	CASSQDPAGGQFF
TRBV5-4	NA	TRBJ1-3	13	once	TGTGCCAGCAGCTTCACAGGTTCAAACACCATATATTTT	CASSFTGSNTIYF
TRBV4-1	NA	TRBJ2-1	16	NA	TGCGCCAGCAGCCTATCGGGCTATGAGTCCAACAATGAGCAGTTCTTC	CASSLSGYESNNEQFF
TRBV5-4	NA	TRBJ1-2	15	NA	TGTGCCAGCAGCTCCCCCCTCCTTGACGGCTATGGCTACACCTTC	CASSSPLLDGYGYTF
TRBV10-3	NA	TRBJ2-7	14	NA	TGTGCCATCAGTGAGTCTGACAACTCCTACGAGCAGTACTTC	CAISESDNSYEQYF
TRBV2	TRBD1	TRBJ1-1	15	NA	TGTGCCAGCAGGGCGGACAGGGGCGAGAACACTGAAGCTTTCTTT	CASRADRGENTEAFF
TRBV28	NA	TRBJ1-1	12	NA	TGTGCCAGCAGTTTCGCGGGCACTGAAGCTTTCTTT	CASSFAGTEAFF
TRBV11-2	TRBD1	TRBJ2-7	15	once	TGTGCCAGCAGCTTAGCCGGGACAGGCTCCTACGAGCAGTACTTC	CASSLAGTGSYEQYF
TRBV19	NA	TRBJ2-1	15	NA	TGTGCCAGTAGTATTAGTATTCACTCCTACAATGAGCAGTTCTTC	CASSISIHSYNEQFF
TRBV19	NA	TRBJ2-7	14	NA	TGTGCCAGTAATCCGCGGCATCCGGCCTACGAGCAGTACTTC	CASNPRHPAYEQYF
TRBV12-5	NA	TRBJ2-3	14	NA	TGTGCTAGTGGTTTGGGACTACAGGGCGATACGCAGTATTTT	CASGLGLQGDTQYF
TRBV19	NA	TRBJ1-4	18	NA	TGTGCCAGTAGTATCATGGGGTATGACGGAAGCACTAATGAAAAACTGTTTTTT	CASSIMGYDGSTNEKLFF
TRBV18	TRBD2	TRBJ2-7	18	NA	TGTGCCAGCTCACCGGCTAGCGGGACGTCGAAATTCAGGGGCGAGCAGTACTTC	CASSPASGTSKFRGEQYF
TRBV5-1	NA	TRBJ1-3	16	NA	TGCGCCAGCAGCCTTTCAAGGGTTTTCAGTGGAAACACCATATATTTT	CASSLSRVFSGNTIYF
TRBV19	TRBD2	TRBJ2-5	15	NA	TGTGCCAGTAGTATTCGGGGCGGGAGTGGGGAGACCCAGTACTTC	CASSIRGGSGETQYF
TRBV12-5	TRBD1	TRBJ1-1	15	NA	TGTGCTAGTGGTTTGGTACAGGGGAGGTATACTGAAGCTTTCTTT	CASGLVQGRYTEAFF
TRBV27	NA	TRBJ2-7	12	NA	TGTGCCAGCAGTACGACTGGGTACGAGCAGTACTTC	CASSTTGYEQYF
TRBV11-2	NA	TRBJ2-1	18	NA	TGTGCCAGCAGCTCCGCGGACGACACCTTACGTAGGAGCGATGAGCAGTTCTTC	CASSSADDTLRRSDEQFF
TRBV7-2	NA	TRBJ1-2	14	NA	TGTGCCAGCAGCACTCCGACAGTCCTCTATGGCTACACCTTC	CASSTPTVLYGYTF
TRBV7-8	NA	TRBJ1-1	12	NA	TGTGCCAGCAGCTTAGGCGGGGTGCGGGCTTTCTTT	CASSLGGVRAFF
TRBV14	NA	TRBJ2-7	15	NA	TGTGCCAGCAGCCAAGTTAATAGCGGAGGAAGCGGGCAGTACTTC	CASSQVNSGGSGQYF
TRBV4-1	NA	TRBJ1-5	15	NA	TGCGCCAGCAGCCAAGCGGCAGGGGGCAATCAGCCCCAGCATTTT	CASSQAAGGNQPQHF
TRBV9	NA	TRBJ2-7	13	NA	TGTGCCAGCAGCGCCCCGGGGGCCCACGAGCAGTACTTC	CASSAPGAHEQYF
TRBV29-1	NA	TRBJ1-4	14	NA	TGCAGCGTCCTAACGGTCAAGGGAGTAGAAAAACTGTTTTTT	CSVLTVKGVEKLFF
TRBV7-9	TRBD1	TRBJ2-1	12	few	TGTGCCAGCAGCAACACAGGGGTTGAGCAGTTCTTC	CASSNTGVEQFF
TRBV28	NA	TRBJ1-1	11	NA	TGTGCCAGCAGTTTAGCCCCTGAAGCTTTCTTT	CASSLAPEAFF
TRBV27	TRBD2	TRBJ2-3	18	NA	TGTGCCAGCAGTACCGGACTAGCGGGAGTCTCTTTCACAGATACGCAGTATTTT	CASSTGLAGVSFTDTQYF